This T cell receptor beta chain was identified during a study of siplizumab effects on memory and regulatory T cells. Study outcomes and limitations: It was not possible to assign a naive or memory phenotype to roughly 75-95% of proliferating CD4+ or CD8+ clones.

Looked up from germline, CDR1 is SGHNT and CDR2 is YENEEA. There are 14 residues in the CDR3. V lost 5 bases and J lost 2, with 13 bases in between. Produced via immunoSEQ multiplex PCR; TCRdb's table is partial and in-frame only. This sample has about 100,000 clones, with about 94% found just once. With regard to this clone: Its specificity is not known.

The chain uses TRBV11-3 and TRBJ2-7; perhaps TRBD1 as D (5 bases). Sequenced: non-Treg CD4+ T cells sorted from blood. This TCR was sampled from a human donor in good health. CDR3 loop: CASSHGAPPYEQYF. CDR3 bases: TGTGCCAGCAGCCATGGGGCCCCTCCCTACGAGCAGTACTTC.